Presented here are 26 T cell receptor beta chains from one specimen sequenced in a study of T-cell memory formation after mild COVID-19. Using its own MiXCR run on the 5' RACE reads, TCRdb lists one record per CDR3 protein. The sample yields 150,000 to 200,000 distinct CDR3 sequences, about a sixth seen once. Sequencing was done on a sample of PBMCs or a T cell subset sorted from them (not recorded which). The receptor source for this set is an adult woman who had mild COVID-19 (a few samples of this study predate the infection). Cell type and time point are not known.

The rearrangement joins TRBV11-2 to TRBJ2-7; perhaps TRBD2 as D (5 bases). Germline loops: CDR1 SGHAT, CDR2 FQNNGV. The CDR3 extends over 14 amino acids. V was trimmed by 5 bases and J by 0 bases, leaving 11 bases between them. CDR3: CASSPGFSSYEQYF. CDR3 in DNA: TGTGCCAGCAGCCCGGGATTTTCCTCCTACGAGCAGTACTTC.

This chain joins TRBV7-9 and TRBJ2-4; maybe TRBD2 (6 bases). V was shortened by 5 bases and J by 7 bases, with 18 bases between the two germline ends. The CDR3 spans 15 residues. From germline, CDR1 is SEHNR and CDR2 FQNEAQ (reference sequence). The CDR3 DNA follows: TGTGCCAGCAGCCAGTCTGCGGGGCTTCCCAACATTCAGTACTTC. It is translated as CASSQSAGLPNIQYF. The full variable domain, in which reference TRBV7-9 and TRBJ2-4 provide the parts outside the CDR3, is DTGVSQNPRHKITKRGQNVTFRCDPISEHNRLYWYRQTLGQGPEFLTYFQNEAQLEKSRLLSDRFSAERPKGSFSTLEIQRTEQGDSAMYLCASSQSAGLPNIQYFGAGTRLSVL.

V is TRBV3-1 and J is TRBJ1-6; D remains unclear. The germline CDR1 and CDR2 sequences are LGHDT and YNNKEL (reference sequence). The CDR3 consists of 14 residues. V dropped 4 bases and J dropped 9 bases, with 13 bases sitting between them. The CDR3 loop reads CASSPLPGGSPLHF. In nucleotides, the CDR3 is TGTGCCAGCAGCCCCCTACCGGGAGGTTCACCCCTCCACTTT. The whole variable domain, filled in from reference TRBV3-1 and TRBJ1-6, reads DTAVSQTPKYLVTQMGNDKSIKCEQNLGHDTMYWYKQDSKKFLKIMFSYNNKELIINETVPNRFSPKSPDKAHLNLHINSLELGDSAVYFCASSPLPGGSPLHFGNGTRLTVT.

This clonotype was observed at least ten times. The chain uses TRBV7-9 and TRBJ2-7; D gene unclear. Germline-derived CDR1 and CDR2 are SEHNR and FQNEAQ (reference sequence). This CDR3 comprises 11 residues. Trimming removed 5 bases from V and 5 bases from J, with 7 bases in between. The CDR3 DNA is TGTGCCAGCAGCCGCAGCAACGAGCAGTACTTC. Translation: CASSRSNEQYF. Based on the CDR3 plus reference TRBV7-9 and TRBJ2-7, the full variable domain is DTGVSQNPRHKITKRGQNVTFRCDPISEHNRLYWYRQTLGQGPEFLTYFQNEAQLEKSRLLSDRFSAERPKGSFSTLEIQRTEQGDSAMYLCASSRSNEQYFGPGTRLTVT.

In this sample, this clonotype turned up many times. V usage is TRBV12-3 or TRBV12-4 and J usage is TRBJ2-7; 10 bases agree with TRBD1. The junction had 8 bases not matched to a gene; V was cut back by 6 bases and J by 3 bases. This CDR3 has 15 residues. This CDR3 is CASSSGTGVIYEQYF. The CDR3 DNA is TGTGCCAGCAGCTCCGGGACAGGGGTTATCTACGAGCAGTACTTC.

The CDR3 spells CASSTGLAGGQDTQYF. In DNA form, the CDR3 reads TGTGCCAGCAGCACGGGACTAGCGGGGGGGCAAGATACGCAGTATTTT. V is TRBV7-3 and J is TRBJ2-3; 16 bases map to TRBD2. From germline, CDR1 is SGHTA and CDR2 FQGTGA. Trimming at V came to 5 bases and at J to 5 bases, leaving 4 bases not matched to a gene. CDR3 length: 16 amino acids.

This clonotype was seen many times. The chain employs TRBV29-1 and TRBJ2-7; 7 nucleotides match TRBD1. Losses at the gene ends were 4 bases for V and 2 bases for J; bases not matched to a gene: 2. The CDR3 is made up of 12 amino acids. CDR1 and CDR2 (germline): SQVTM, ANQGSEA. Here the CDR3 DNA reads TGCAGCGTTGGCGACAGGGCCTACGAGCAGTACTTC. Translated: CSVGDRAYEQYF.

This sequence joins TRBV12-3 or TRBV12-4 and TRBJ2-5; a weak D match, TRBD1 (6 bases). This CDR3 region has 13 residues. Trimming left V 7 bases short and J 4 bases short, with 13 bases between. The CDR3 loop reads CASTTTGSETQYF. CDR3 sequence (DNA): TGTGCCAGCACCACAACAGGGTCAGAGACCCAGTACTTC.

The chain is built from TRBV5-1 and TRBJ2-1; no reliable D call. The V gene's germline CDR1 is SGHRS and CDR2 YFSETQ. The length of the CDR3 is 14 residues. The V end lost 0 bases, the J end lost 10 bases, and 14 bases lay between the germline ends. In nucleotides, the CDR3 is TGCGCCAGCAGCTTGGAGGTTGCAGGTTCGGAGCAGTTCTTC. Protein sequence: CASSLEVAGSEQFF.

This clonotype was seen only a few times. The genes are TRBV5-4 and TRBJ2-1; TRBD1 might be the D (6 bases). CDR3 length: 14 residues. The germline V and J ends were trimmed by 4 bases and 8 bases, with 16 bases remaining between them. Germline V CDR1 and CDR2: SGHNT, YYREEE (reference sequence). DNA for the CDR3: TGTGCCAGCAGCCCCCCGGGGCAGGGGTATGAGCAGTTCTTC. Translating it yields CASSPPGQGYEQFF.

This clonotype came up a few times. The DNA for the CDR3 is TGTGCCAGCAGCCAAGTCCGGAACACCGGGGAGCTGTTTTTT. As protein: CASSQVRNTGELFF. The rearrangement uses TRBV3-1 and TRBJ2-2; D gene unclear. Trimming removed 1 base at V and 1 base at J, with 4 bases between. In germline, CDR1 is LGHDT, CDR2 YNNKEL (reference sequence). The CDR3 totals 14 residues. Full variable domain (outside the CDR3, taken from reference TRBV3-1 and TRBJ2-2): DTAVSQTPKYLVTQMGNDKSIKCEQNLGHDTMYWYKQDSKKFLKIMFSYNNKELIINETVPNRFSPKSPDKAHLNLHINSLELGDSAVYFCASSQVRNTGELFFGEGSRLTVL.

This clonotype was counted only a few times. The J gene is TRBJ2-2, the V gene TRBV2; 10 bases line up with TRBD1. The CDR3 has 15 amino acids. V trimming: 9 bases; J trimming: 5 bases; junction bases outside the gene matches: 9. Germline CDR1 is SNHLY and CDR2 is FYNNEI. The CDR3 bases are TGTGCCAGTCGACAGGGGGCTTCAGGGACCGGGGAGCTGTTTTTT. Protein sequence: CASRQGASGTGELFF.

The chain combines TRBV6-5 with TRBJ2-7; 8 bases match TRBD1. V was clipped by 6 bases and J by 6 bases; unmatched bases: 13. The germline V gene has CDR1 MNHEY and CDR2 SVGAGI. The CDR3 extends over 15 amino acids. The CDR3 region is CASSPRTGIGGEQYF. In DNA form, the CDR3 reads TGTGCCAGCAGCCCCCGGACAGGGATTGGGGGCGAGCAGTACTTC.

This clonotype was recorded at least ten times. The gene calls are TRBV3-1 and TRBJ1-5, with 9 nucleotides matching TRBD1. Germline-derived CDR1 and CDR2 are LGHDT and YNNKEL (reference sequence). The junction had 3 bases not matched to a gene; V was cut back by 3 bases and J by 6 bases. The CDR3 has 14 residues. CDR3 sequence reads: CASSHTGGIQPQHF. DNA of the CDR3: TGTGCCAGCAGCCACACAGGGGGCATTCAGCCCCAGCATTTT.

The chain couples TRBV12-3 or TRBV12-4 to TRBJ1-1; D unclear. The CDR3 is 17 residues long. The germline V and J ends were trimmed by 6 bases and 0 bases, with 20 bases remaining between them. CDR3: CASSPYKGLGMNTEAFF. The CDR3 DNA reads TGTGCCAGCAGCCCCTATAAAGGGCTAGGTATGAACACTGAAGCTTTCTTT.

This clonotype was counted a few times. The V and J genes are TRBV24-1 and TRBJ2-1; D might be TRBD1 (6 bases). The CDR3 extends over 16 amino acids. V lost 2 bases, J lost 9 bases, and 19 bases lay in between. Per germline, CDR1 KGHDR and CDR2 SFDVKD. DNA of the CDR3: TGTGCCACCAGTGATTCGACAGGTCCAAACTGGGGTGAGCAGTTCTTC. Translated: CATSDSTGPNWGEQFF.

The genes are TRBV5-1 and TRBJ1-1; tentatively, D is TRBD1 (6 bases). This CDR3 has 14 residues. Trimming pared 6 bases from V and 5 bases from J, leaving 17 bases between. The germline gives CDR1 SGHRS, CDR2 YFSETQ. CDR3 DNA sequence: TGCGCCAGCACCCTTCAGGGGCCGGAGACTGAAGCTTTCTTT. As protein: CASTLQGPETEAFF.

This clonotype was observed many times. V and J are TRBV7-2 and TRBJ1-5; TRBD1 is a possible D gene (5 bases). Germline-derived CDR1 and CDR2 are SGHTA and FQGNSA. There are 13 residues in the CDR3. Between the trimmed V and J ends, which lost 5 bases and 6 bases, there was a span of 11 bases. In nucleotides, the CDR3 is TGTGCCAGCAGCCCGGGGCGCGTTCAGCCCCAGCATTTT. Protein product: CASSPGRVQPQHF.

This clonotype turned up a few times. The V and J genes are TRBV5-1 and TRBJ2-1; TRBD2 agrees at 7 bases. Germline V gene sequence: CDR1 SGHRS, CDR2 YFSETQ. V gave up 3 bases and J gave up 2 bases; unmatched junction bases: 8. The CDR3 totals 16 residues. The CDR3 DNA follows: TGCGCCAGCAGCTGGGAGACTAGCCACACCTACAATGAGCAGTTCTTC. It codes for CASSWETSHTYNEQFF.

The CDR3: CSARNFEAFF. The CDR3 DNA sequence: TGCAGTGCTAGAAACTTTGAAGCTTTCTTT. This chain links TRBV20-1 with TRBJ1-1, with D unclear. The CDR3 spans 10 residues. CDR1 DFQATT and CDR2 SNEGSKA come from the germline V gene (reference sequence). Trimming removed 2 bases from V and 7 bases from J, with 5 bases in between.

The rearrangement uses TRBV6-6 and TRBJ1-4; 8 bases are shared with TRBD1. Germline CDR1 reads MNHNY; CDR2 reads SVGAGI (reference sequence). Losses at the gene ends were 7 bases for V and 5 bases for J; bases not matched to a gene: 6. This CDR3 spans 14 amino acids. This chain's CDR3 is CASTPGGRNEKLFF. CDR3 coding DNA: TGTGCCAGCACCCCAGGGGGCCGAAATGAAAAACTGTTTTTT.

This clonotype was detected many times. This sequence joins TRBV7-8 and TRBJ2-7; TRBD1 or TRBD2 may be the D gene (5 bases each). V was shortened by 5 bases and J by 6 bases, with 14 bases between the two germline ends. The CDR3 consists of 13 residues. Per germline, CDR1 SGHVS and CDR2 FQNEAQ. The CDR3 region has the DNA TGTGCCAGCAGCCCCTCGGGGCAGTCCGAGCAGTACTTC. Its translation: CASSPSGQSEQYF.

In this sample, this clonotype turned up a few times. This chain uses TRBV29-1 with TRBJ2-3; 14 bases match TRBD2. The CDR3 loop spans 15 amino acids. V gave up 4 bases and J gave up 4 bases; unmatched junction bases: 4. Germline V gives CDR1 SQVTM, CDR2 ANQGSEA. CDR3 protein: CSVGLAGGPADTQYF. The DNA of the CDR3 is TGCAGCGTTGGACTAGCGGGAGGGCCGGCAGATACGCAGTATTTT.

V usage is TRBV19 and J usage is TRBJ1-3; D ambiguous. Per the germline V gene, CDR1 is LNHDA and CDR2 is SQIVND (reference sequence). V lost 8 bases to trimming and J lost 1 base, with 18 bases between them. The CDR3 extends over 16 amino acids. The CDR3 region has the DNA TGTGCCAGTTCTTTGACCGCAAGTTTGTCTGGAAACACCATATATTTT. It specifies CASSLTASLSGNTIYF.

The chain has TRBV29-1 and TRBJ2-2; 7 positions agree with TRBD1. The germline V gene encodes CDR1 SQVTM and CDR2 ANQGSEA. This CDR3 is 13 amino acids long. With V trimmed by 6 bases and J by 5 bases, 6 bases remained unmatched. The CDR3 nucleotides read TGCAGCGTGCTTAACAGGGGAACCGGGGAGCTGTTTTTT. This gives the protein CSVLNRGTGELFF.

This clonotype was seen a handful of times. The chain has TRBV20-1 and TRBJ2-7; tentatively, D is TRBD1 (5 bases). The V and J ends lost 6 bases and 3 bases respectively, with 9 bases between them. CDR3 length equals 11 residues. CDR1 DFQATT and CDR2 SNEGSKA come from the germline V gene (reference sequence). CDR3 residues: CSAGRVYEQYF. The CDR3 DNA sequence: TGCAGTGCGGGCAGGGTCTACGAGCAGTACTTC.